This is a list of T cell receptor beta chains from one sample in a study of cytomegalovirus exposure and HLA in healthy donors. Libraries were prepared by immunoSEQ multiplex PCR; TCRdb keeps only in-frame clonotypes and omits some of them. This table holds 120,000 to 150,000 clones, 50% to 75% found once. Material: PBMCs. These receptors were taken from a woman aged 25-40 years in good health and CMV-seropositive. Both conserved end residues are part of each CDR3. D genes are given only for firm matches. Part of the rows lack a size; the others show once, few, many or a class for expanded clones.

j_call: TRBJ2-2
v_call: TRBV6-1
clone_size: .
d_call: .
cdr3_aa: CASSELRLGALIGELFF
cdr3_nt: TGTGCCAGCAGTGAGTTACGTTTGGGGGCGCTGATCGGGGAGCTGTTTTTT

j_call: TRBJ2-2
v_call: TRBV4-1
clone_size: .
d_call: TRBD2
cdr3_aa: CASSQERTSGVNTGELFF
cdr3_nt: TGCGCCAGCAGCCAAGAGAGGACTAGCGGGGTGAACACCGGGGAGCTGTTTTTT

j_call: TRBJ1-5
v_call: TRBV14
clone_size: .
d_call: .
cdr3_aa: CASSPSGGASNQPQHF
cdr3_nt: TGTGCCAGCAGCCCAAGCGGGGGCGCAAGCAATCAGCCCCAGCATTTT

j_call: TRBJ1-1
v_call: TRBV5-6
clone_size: .
d_call: TRBD1
cdr3_aa: CASIRSGGGITEAFF
cdr3_nt: TGTGCCAGCATCCGATCGGGAGGGGGCATAACTGAAGCTTTCTTT

j_call: TRBJ2-7
v_call: TRBV19
clone_size: .
d_call: TRBD2
cdr3_aa: CASSYLSGSGYEQYF
cdr3_nt: TGTGCCAGTAGTTACCTAAGCGGGAGTGGCTACGAGCAGTACTTC

j_call: TRBJ2-7
v_call: TRBV28
clone_size: .
d_call: TRBD2
cdr3_aa: CASSLFLAGASYEQYF
cdr3_nt: TGTGCCAGCAGTTTGTTCCTAGCGGGGGCCTCCTACGAGCAGTACTTC

j_call: TRBJ2-3
v_call: TRBV19
clone_size: .
d_call: .
cdr3_aa: CASAVRLPLGTDTQYF
cdr3_nt: TGTGCCAGTGCTGTTAGACTCCCGTTGGGCACAGATACGCAGTATTTT

j_call: TRBJ1-5
v_call: TRBV5-1
clone_size: once
d_call: .
cdr3_aa: CASSVSGGGGQPQHF
cdr3_nt: TGCGCCAGCTCCGTTTCCGGAGGGGGGGGTCAGCCCCAGCATTTT

j_call: TRBJ2-6
v_call: TRBV29-1
clone_size: few
d_call: .
cdr3_aa: CSVILGSGGANVLTF
cdr3_nt: TGCAGCGTCATACTCGGGTCGGGTGGGGCCAACGTCCTGACTTTC

j_call: TRBJ2-4
v_call: TRBV5-4
clone_size: .
d_call: TRBD1
cdr3_aa: CASSTGGAGTKNIQYF
cdr3_nt: TGTGCCAGCAGCACAGGGGGCGCAGGGACCAAAAACATTCAGTACTTC

j_call: TRBJ1-4
v_call: TRBV6-6
clone_size: few
d_call: .
cdr3_aa: CASSPEAKLFF
cdr3_nt: TGTGCCAGCAGTCCGGAGGCAAAACTGTTTTTT

j_call: TRBJ2-1
v_call: TRBV6-5
clone_size: .
d_call: TRBD1
cdr3_aa: CASSSEGTGKYNEQFF
cdr3_nt: TGTGCCAGCAGTTCCGAAGGGACAGGGAAATACAATGAGCAGTTCTTC

j_call: TRBJ2-1
v_call: TRBV5-1
clone_size: .
d_call: .
cdr3_aa: CASSRRFLEEVPSSYNEQFF
cdr3_nt: TGCGCCAGCAGCCGCCGGTTCCTTGAGGAAGTTCCGAGCTCCTACAATGAGCAGTTCTTC

j_call: TRBJ1-4
v_call: TRBV7-9
clone_size: .
d_call: TRBD1
cdr3_aa: CASRAAQGSEKLFF
cdr3_nt: TGTGCCAGCAGAGCGGCACAGGGGAGTGAAAAACTGTTTTTT

j_call: TRBJ1-1
v_call: TRBV9
clone_size: .
d_call: TRBD1
cdr3_aa: CASSVSGQEDTEAFF
cdr3_nt: TGTGCCAGCAGCGTTTCGGGACAGGAGGACACTGAAGCTTTCTTT

j_call: TRBJ2-7
v_call: TRBV6-1
clone_size: once
d_call: TRBD2
cdr3_aa: CASSDGGGGEQYF
cdr3_nt: TGTGCCAGCAGTGACGGGGGGGGCGGCGAGCAGTACTTC

j_call: TRBJ1-1
v_call: TRBV2
clone_size: .
d_call: .
cdr3_aa: CASGPKSGSNTEAFF
cdr3_nt: TGTGCCAGCGGTCCAAAGTCAGGGTCGAACACTGAAGCTTTCTTT

j_call: TRBJ2-2
v_call: TRBV7-7
clone_size: few
d_call: .
cdr3_aa: CASSPSGVTGELFF
cdr3_nt: TGTGCTAGCAGCCCCTCGGGGGTTACCGGGGAGCTGTTTTTT

j_call: TRBJ1-1
v_call: TRBV5-4
clone_size: few
d_call: .
cdr3_aa: CASSSGGTTNTEAFF
cdr3_nt: TGTGCCAGCAGCTCGGGGGGGACTACGAACACTGAAGCTTTCTTT

j_call: TRBJ2-3
v_call: TRBV28
clone_size: .
d_call: TRBD1
cdr3_aa: CASSFPRRDRGAGDTQYF
cdr3_nt: TGTGCCAGCAGTTTTCCTCGCCGGGACAGGGGGGCGGGGGATACGCAGTATTTT

j_call: TRBJ2-1
v_call: TRBV4-1
clone_size: .
d_call: TRBD2
cdr3_aa: CASSQEPSGRFTNEQFF
cdr3_nt: TGCGCCAGCAGCCAAGAACCTAGCGGGAGGTTTACCAATGAGCAGTTCTTC

j_call: TRBJ2-7
v_call: TRBV27
clone_size: .
d_call: .
cdr3_aa: CASSFPGGHEQYF
cdr3_nt: TGTGCCAGCAGTTTCCCCGGGGGGCACGAGCAGTACTTC